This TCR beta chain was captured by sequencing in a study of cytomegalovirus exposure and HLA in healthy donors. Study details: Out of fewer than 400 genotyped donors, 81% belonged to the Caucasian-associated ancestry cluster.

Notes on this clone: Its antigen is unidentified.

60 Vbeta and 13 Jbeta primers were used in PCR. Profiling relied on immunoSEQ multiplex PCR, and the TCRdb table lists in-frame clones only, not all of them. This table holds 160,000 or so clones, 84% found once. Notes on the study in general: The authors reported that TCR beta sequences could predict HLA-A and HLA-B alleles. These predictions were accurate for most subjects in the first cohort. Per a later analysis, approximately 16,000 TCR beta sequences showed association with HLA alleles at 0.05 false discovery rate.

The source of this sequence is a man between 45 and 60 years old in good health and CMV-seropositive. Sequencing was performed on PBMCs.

For the CDR3, the DNA is TGTGCCAGCAGTGAATGGCAAAACTATGGCTACACCTTC. Residues: CASSEWQNYGYTF. The chain joins TRBV2 to TRBJ1-2, with D hard to call. The germline V gene encodes CDR1 SNHLY and CDR2 FYNNEI. There are 13 residues in the CDR3. V was pared by 2 bases and J by 2 bases, with 6 bases between.